Below are 17 T cell receptor beta chains sequenced from a single sample in a study of cytomegalovirus exposure and HLA in healthy donors. Amplification used 60 Vbeta primers and 13 Jbeta primers. Clones were sequenced by immunoSEQ multiplex PCR, and TCRdb holds only the in-frame ones, with some missing. The sample lists tens of thousands of clones, more than 60% occurring once. The sequencing sample was made of PBMCs. The receptors originated from a man aged 50-59 years in good health and CMV-seropositive.

V usage is TRBV30 and J usage is TRBJ2-1; perhaps TRBD1 as D (5 bases). The length of the CDR3 is 12 residues. Germline loops: CDR1 GTSNPN, CDR2 SVGIG (reference sequence). The V and J ends lost 4 bases and 8 bases respectively, with 12 bases between them. Written as DNA, the CDR3 is TGTGCCTGGACCGTTTCCAGGGATGAGCAGTTCTTC. This translates into CAWTVSRDEQFF.

This chain joins TRBV28 and TRBJ2-4, with D tentatively TRBD2 (6 bases). The V gene's germline CDR1 is MDHEN and CDR2 SYDVKM. V was cut by 5 bases and J by 9 bases, with 23 bases left in between. This CDR3 has 16 amino acids. In nucleotides, the CDR3 is TGTGCCAGCAGTCCCCGGATCGCGGGGCGGGAAGCCATTCAGTACTTC. Protein sequence: CASSPRIAGREAIQYF. Looking up the rest from reference TRBV28 and TRBJ2-4 gives the full variable domain: DVKVTQSSRYLVKRTGEKVFLECVQDMDHENMFWYRQDPGLGLRLIYFSYDVKMKEKGDIPEGYSVSREKKERFSLILESASTNQTSMYLCASSPRIAGREAIQYFGAGTRLSVL.

This clone was counted only a few times. The rearrangement links TRBV4-3 to TRBJ2-1; D possibly corresponds to TRBD2 (6 bases). The germline gives CDR1 LGHNA, CDR2 YSLEER. The V end was cut by 0 bases, the J end by 5 bases, with 11 bases between. CDR3 length: 15 residues. The CDR3 DNA reads as TGCGCCAGCAGCCAAGAGCGGGGAAGAAACAATGAGCAGTTCTTC. Its translation is CASSQERGRNNEQFF.

The rearrangement links TRBV7-2 to TRBJ1-4; 7 bases are a match to TRBD1. Per germline, CDR1 SGHTA and CDR2 FQGNSA. J lost 8 bases, V lost 5 bases, and 8 bases had no gene match. There are 14 residues in the CDR3. The CDR3 spells CASSNNRGREKLFF. CDR3 nucleotides: TGTGCCAGCAGCAACAACAGGGGTCGGGAAAAACTGTTTTTT.

CDR3 sequence reads: CASSQAGGRVIGLDTQYF. Here the CDR3 DNA reads TGCGCCAGCAGCCAAGCTGGCGGGAGAGTAATAGGTTTGGATACGCAGTATTTT. The J gene is TRBJ2-3, the V gene TRBV4-1; 7 nucleotides match TRBD2. The CDR3 runs to 18 residues. Germline loops: CDR1 MGHRA, CDR2 YSYEKL. The junction had 16 bases not matched to a gene; V was cut back by 1 base and J by 6 bases.

The chain is built from TRBV7-9 and TRBJ1-5; no clear D gene. The CDR3 has 14 residues. Trimming removed 2 bases from V and 7 bases from J, with 12 bases in between. Germline CDR1 is SEHNR and CDR2 is FQNEAQ (reference sequence). CDR3 in amino acids: CASSLSGGSQPQHF. CDR3 DNA: TGTGCCAGCAGCTTATCAGGAGGGAGCCAGCCCCAGCATTTT.

The chain carries TRBV6-1 and TRBJ1-5; D unclear. The V and J ends lost 5 bases and 6 bases respectively, with 5 bases between them. CDR3 length: 11 residues. CDR1 MNHNS and CDR2 SASEGT come from the germline V gene. The CDR3 reads CASSNIQPQHF. CDR3 nucleotide sequence: TGTGCCAGCAGTAACATTCAGCCCCAGCATTTT.

The J gene is TRBJ2-3, the V gene TRBV7-2, with a tentative D call TRBD2 (6 bases). Deletions cut 1 base from V and 0 bases from J, with 11 bases between. CDR1 SGHTA and CDR2 FQGNSA come from the germline V gene. This CDR3 region has 16 residues. CDR3 in DNA: TGTGCCAGCAGCTTAGAAGGGACTCTTAGCACAGATACGCAGTATTTT. Encoded protein: CASSLEGTLSTDTQYF.

V usage is TRBV15 and J usage is TRBJ2-5, with 9 bases identical to TRBD2. The J call may not be correct, given that the DNA end is closer to TRBJ2-7. The length of the CDR3 is 19 residues. CDR1 is LNHNV, CDR2 YYDKDF, per germline (reference sequence). In nucleotides, the CDR3 is TGTGCCACCAACTCCCAGGGCGCCTTCCTAGCGGGAAGCTCCTACGAGCAGTACTTC. Its translation is CATNSQGAFLAGSSYEQYF.

J is TRBJ2-7 and V is TRBV4-1; D call uncertain. The CDR3 consists of 16 residues. Trimming took 2 bases from V and 3 from J, leaving 17 bases between them. Germline V gene lookup returns CDR1 MGHRA and CDR2 YSYEKL. For the CDR3, the DNA is TGCGCCAGCAGCCAACAAGCAGGCAAAGGCTACTACGAGCAGTACTTC. This translates into CASSQQAGKGYYEQYF.

The rearrangement links TRBV5-1 to TRBJ2-3, with D perhaps TRBD1 (5 bases). The CDR3 is made up of 15 amino acids. The V and J ends lost 1 base and 1 base respectively, with 10 bases between them. Per the germline V gene, CDR1 is SGHRS and CDR2 is YFSETQ. CDR3 coding DNA: TGCGCCAGCAGCTTGAGGCTAGGGGGCACAGATACGCAGTATTTT. Amino acid sequence: CASSLRLGGTDTQYF.

V and J are TRBV29-1 and TRBJ2-7; 9 positions match TRBD2. Germline-derived CDR1 and CDR2 are SQVTM and ANQGSEA. CDR3 size: 15 residues. Unmatched junction bases numbered 11, after V lost 6 bases and J lost 2 bases. The CDR3 DNA follows: TGCAGCGTCCAACATCTAGCGGGATCCGCCTACGAGCAGTACTTC. Translating gives CSVQHLAGSAYEQYF.

The chain combines TRBV2 with TRBJ1-6, with TRBD1 identical over 11 bases. CDR1 is SNHLY and CDR2 is FYNNEI in the germline V gene. With 3 bases clipped from V and 8 bases from J, the junction kept 18 bases outside the gene matches. There are 20 residues in the CDR3. The CDR3 reads CASSDLTPGQGGRMDSPLHF. In DNA, the CDR3 is TGTGCCAGCAGTGATCTAACCCCGGGACAGGGGGGCAGGATGGATTCACCCCTCCACTTT.

This clone was counted between two and nine times. The chain uses TRBV30 and TRBJ1-5, with 9 nucleotides matching TRBD1. V gave up 4 bases and J gave up 8 bases; unmatched junction bases: 9. CDR3 size: 14 residues. The germline V gene has CDR1 GTSNPN and CDR2 SVGIG (reference sequence). The CDR3 DNA follows: TGTGCCTGGACGATACAGGGGGCCCGGAAGCCCCAGCATTTT. Encoded protein: CAWTIQGARKPQHF.

The chain has TRBV2 and TRBJ1-4; 7 bases are a match to TRBD1. Germline V CDR1 and CDR2: SNHLY, FYNNEI. The CDR3 has 15 residues. V dropped 2 bases and J dropped 5; count of bases not matched to a gene: 5. The CDR3 here is CASSERGQSNEKLFF. The CDR3 DNA reads TGTGCCAGCAGTGAAAGGGGACAGTCCAATGAAAAACTGTTTTTT.

The chain joins TRBV5-1 to TRBJ1-6; D is perhaps TRBD1 (5 bases). Trimming cost V 1 base and J 6 bases, with 8 bases left between them. Per the germline V gene, CDR1 is SGHRS and CDR2 is YFSETQ. The CDR3 length is 14 residues. CDR3 bases: TGCGCCAGCAGCTTGTCGGGGGTTAATTCACCCCTCCACTTT. This codes for CASSLSGVNSPLHF.

About this clone: A read error may be the cause here, since a much bigger clone is one base away. The J gene is TRBJ1-5, the V gene TRBV2; possible D gene TRBD1, 6 bases. V was cut by 6 bases and J by 4 bases, with 7 bases left in between. The germline V gene has CDR1 SNHLY and CDR2 FYNNEI. This CDR3 is built from 12 residues. CDR3 in DNA: TGTGCCAGCAGCCAGGGGAATCAGCCCCAGCATTTT. It yields the protein CASSQGNQPQHF.